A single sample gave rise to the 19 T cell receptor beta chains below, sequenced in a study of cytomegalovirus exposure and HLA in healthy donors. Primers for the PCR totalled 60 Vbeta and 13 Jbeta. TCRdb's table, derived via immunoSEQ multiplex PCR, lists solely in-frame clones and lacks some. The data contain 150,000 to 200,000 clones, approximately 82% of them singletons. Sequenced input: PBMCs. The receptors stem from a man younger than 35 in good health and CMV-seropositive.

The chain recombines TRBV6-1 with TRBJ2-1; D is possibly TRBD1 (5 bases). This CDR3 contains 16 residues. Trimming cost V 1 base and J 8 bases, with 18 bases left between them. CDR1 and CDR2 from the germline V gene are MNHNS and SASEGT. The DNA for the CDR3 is TGTGCCAGCAGTGAAGAAAGGGCAGGGTGGACGGATGAGCAGTTCTTC. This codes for CASSEERAGWTDEQFF.

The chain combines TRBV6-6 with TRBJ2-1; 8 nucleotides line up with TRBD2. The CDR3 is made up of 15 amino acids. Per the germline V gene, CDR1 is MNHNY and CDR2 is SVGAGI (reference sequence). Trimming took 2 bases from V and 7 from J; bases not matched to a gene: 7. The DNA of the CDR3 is TGTGCCAGCAGTTACGGAGCGGGAGCGGCAAATGAGCAGTTCTTC. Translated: CASSYGAGAANEQFF.

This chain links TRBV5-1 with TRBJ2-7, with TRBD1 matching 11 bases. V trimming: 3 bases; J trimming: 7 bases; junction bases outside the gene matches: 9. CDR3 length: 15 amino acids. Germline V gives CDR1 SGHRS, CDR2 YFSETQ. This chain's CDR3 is CASSYTGQGAGEQYF. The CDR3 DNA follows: TGCGCCAGCAGCTATACTGGACAGGGGGCGGGTGAGCAGTACTTC. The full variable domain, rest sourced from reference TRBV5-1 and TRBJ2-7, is KAGVTQTPRYLIKTRGQQVTLSCSPISGHRSVSWYQQTPGQGLQFLFEYFSETQRNKGNFPGRFSGRQFSNSRSEMNVSTLELGDSALYLCASSYTGQGAGEQYFGPGTRLTVT.

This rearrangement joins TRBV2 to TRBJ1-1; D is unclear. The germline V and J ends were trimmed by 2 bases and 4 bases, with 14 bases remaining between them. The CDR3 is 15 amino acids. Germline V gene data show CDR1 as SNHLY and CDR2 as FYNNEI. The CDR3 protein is CASSESPLFSTEAFF. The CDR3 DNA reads TGTGCCAGCAGTGAAAGTCCACTATTTAGCACTGAAGCTTTCTTT.

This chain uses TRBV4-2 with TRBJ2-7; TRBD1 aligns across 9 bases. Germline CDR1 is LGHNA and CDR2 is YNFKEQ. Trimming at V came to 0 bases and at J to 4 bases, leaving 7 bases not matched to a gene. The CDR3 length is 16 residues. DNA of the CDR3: TGTGCCAGCAGCCAAGAATGGGGGACAGGGTCGTACGAGCAGTACTTC. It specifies CASSQEWGTGSYEQYF.

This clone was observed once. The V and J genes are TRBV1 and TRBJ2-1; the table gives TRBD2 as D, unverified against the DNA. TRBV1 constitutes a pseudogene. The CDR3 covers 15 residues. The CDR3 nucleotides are TGCACCAGCAGCCCACGAAATAGTGTTGACAATGAGCAGTTCTTC. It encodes CTSSPRNSVDNEQFF.

The CDR3 bases are TGTGCCAGTAGTATTCCAGGGATTATGAACACTGAAGCTTTCTTT. Protein sequence: CASSIPGIMNTEAFF. The rearrangement links TRBV19 to TRBJ1-1, with D maybe TRBD1 (5 bases). Germline V gene lookup returns CDR1 LNHDA and CDR2 SQIVND (reference sequence). This CDR3 has 15 amino acids. V was shortened by 3 bases and J by 0 bases, with 11 bases between the two germline ends.

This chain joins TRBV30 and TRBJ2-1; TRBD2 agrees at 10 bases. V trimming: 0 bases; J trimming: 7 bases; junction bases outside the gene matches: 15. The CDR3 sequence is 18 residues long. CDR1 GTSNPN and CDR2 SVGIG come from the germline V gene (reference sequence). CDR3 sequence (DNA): TGTGCCTGGAGTGTACGATTTGGAGCGGGAGGGCCGTGGAATGAGCAGTTCTTC. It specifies CAWSVRFGAGGPWNEQFF.

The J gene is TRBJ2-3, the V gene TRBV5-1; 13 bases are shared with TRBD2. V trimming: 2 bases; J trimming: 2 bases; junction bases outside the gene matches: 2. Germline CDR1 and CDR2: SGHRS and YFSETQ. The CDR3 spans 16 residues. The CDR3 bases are TGCGCCAGCAGCTTCGGACTAGCGGGGGACACAGATACGCAGTATTTT. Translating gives CASSFGLAGDTDTQYF.

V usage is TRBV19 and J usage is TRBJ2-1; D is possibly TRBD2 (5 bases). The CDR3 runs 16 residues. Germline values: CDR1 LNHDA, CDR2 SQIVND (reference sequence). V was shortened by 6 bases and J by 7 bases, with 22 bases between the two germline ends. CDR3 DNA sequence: TGTGCCAGTAGCCGCCTTCGGGATCCCCCTTATAATGAGCAGTTCTTC. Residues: CASSRLRDPPYNEQFF.

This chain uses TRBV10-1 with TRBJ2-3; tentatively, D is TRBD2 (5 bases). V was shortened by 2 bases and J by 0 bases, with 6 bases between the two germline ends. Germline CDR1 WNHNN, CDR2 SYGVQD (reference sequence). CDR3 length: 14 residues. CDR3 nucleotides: TGCGCCAGCAGTGAGGGACTGAGCACAGATACGCAGTATTTT. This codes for CASSEGLSTDTQYF.

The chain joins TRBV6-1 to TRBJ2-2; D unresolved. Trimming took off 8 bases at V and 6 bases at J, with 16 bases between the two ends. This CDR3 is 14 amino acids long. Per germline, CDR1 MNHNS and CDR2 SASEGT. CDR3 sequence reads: CASVASVSSGELFF. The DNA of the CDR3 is TGTGCCAGCGTGGCTAGTGTTTCGTCCGGGGAGCTGTTTTTT.

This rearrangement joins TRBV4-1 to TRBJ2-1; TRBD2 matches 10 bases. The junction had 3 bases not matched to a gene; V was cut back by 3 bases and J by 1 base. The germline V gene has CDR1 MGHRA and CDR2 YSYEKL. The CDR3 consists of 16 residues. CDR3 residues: CASSQDSGRSYNEQFF. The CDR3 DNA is TGCGCCAGCAGCCAGGATAGCGGGAGGTCCTACAATGAGCAGTTCTTC.

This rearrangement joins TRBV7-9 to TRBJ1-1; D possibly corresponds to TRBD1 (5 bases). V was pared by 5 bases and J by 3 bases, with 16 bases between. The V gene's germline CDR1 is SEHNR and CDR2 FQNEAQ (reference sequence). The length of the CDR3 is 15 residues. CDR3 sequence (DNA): TGTGCCAGCAGCACCACCTTAGGGGCAGACACTGAAGCTTTCTTT. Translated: CASSTTLGADTEAFF.

This chain's CDR3 is CASSSYGGEWGYNEQFF. The CDR3 nucleotides read TGCGCCAGCAGCTCCTACGGGGGGGAGTGGGGCTACAATGAGCAGTTCTTC. The chain couples TRBV5-1 to TRBJ2-1, with 8 nucleotides matching TRBD2. The V gene's germline CDR1 is SGHRS and CDR2 YFSETQ. This CDR3 has 17 amino acids. The trim removed 3 bases at V and 3 bases at J, leaving 11 bases unmatched.

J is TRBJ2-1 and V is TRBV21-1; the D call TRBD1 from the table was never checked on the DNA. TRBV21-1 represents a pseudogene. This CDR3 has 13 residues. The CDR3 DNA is TGTGCCAGCAGGAGATACAGGGGCAATGAGCAGTTCTTC. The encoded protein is CASRRYRGNEQFF.

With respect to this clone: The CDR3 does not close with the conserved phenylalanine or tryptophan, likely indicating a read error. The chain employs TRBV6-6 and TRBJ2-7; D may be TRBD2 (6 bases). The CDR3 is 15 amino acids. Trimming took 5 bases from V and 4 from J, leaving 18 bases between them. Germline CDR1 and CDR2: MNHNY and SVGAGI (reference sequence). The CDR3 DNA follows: TGTGCCAGCAGTACCTCTCGGGGGTTAGAATACGAGCAGTACCTC. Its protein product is CASSTSRGLEYEQYL.

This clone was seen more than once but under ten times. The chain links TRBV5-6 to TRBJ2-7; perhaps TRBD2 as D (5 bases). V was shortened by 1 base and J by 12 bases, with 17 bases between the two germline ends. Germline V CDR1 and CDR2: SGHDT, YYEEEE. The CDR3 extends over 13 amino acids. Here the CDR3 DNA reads TGTGCCAGCAGCTTGTCCGCCATCCGGAGGTGGTACTTC. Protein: CASSLSAIRRWYF.

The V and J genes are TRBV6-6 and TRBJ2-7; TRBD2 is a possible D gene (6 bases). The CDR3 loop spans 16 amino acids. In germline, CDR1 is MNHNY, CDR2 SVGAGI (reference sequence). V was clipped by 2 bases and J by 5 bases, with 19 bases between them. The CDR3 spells CASSYGRGGAPNEQYF. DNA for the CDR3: TGTGCCAGCAGTTACGGAAGGGGAGGAGCCCCCAACGAGCAGTACTTC.